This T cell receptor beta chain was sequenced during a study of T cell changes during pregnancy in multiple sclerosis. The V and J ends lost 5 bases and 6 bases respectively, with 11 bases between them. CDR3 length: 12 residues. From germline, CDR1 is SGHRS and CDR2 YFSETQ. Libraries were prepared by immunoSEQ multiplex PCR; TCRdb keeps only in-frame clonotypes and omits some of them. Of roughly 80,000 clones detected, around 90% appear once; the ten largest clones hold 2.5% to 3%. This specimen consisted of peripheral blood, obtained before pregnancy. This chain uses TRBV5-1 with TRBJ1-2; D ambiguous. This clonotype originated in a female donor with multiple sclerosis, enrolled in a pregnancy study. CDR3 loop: CASSFEGDGYTF. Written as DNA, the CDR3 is TGCGCCAGCAGTTTTGAGGGTGATGGCTACACCTTC.